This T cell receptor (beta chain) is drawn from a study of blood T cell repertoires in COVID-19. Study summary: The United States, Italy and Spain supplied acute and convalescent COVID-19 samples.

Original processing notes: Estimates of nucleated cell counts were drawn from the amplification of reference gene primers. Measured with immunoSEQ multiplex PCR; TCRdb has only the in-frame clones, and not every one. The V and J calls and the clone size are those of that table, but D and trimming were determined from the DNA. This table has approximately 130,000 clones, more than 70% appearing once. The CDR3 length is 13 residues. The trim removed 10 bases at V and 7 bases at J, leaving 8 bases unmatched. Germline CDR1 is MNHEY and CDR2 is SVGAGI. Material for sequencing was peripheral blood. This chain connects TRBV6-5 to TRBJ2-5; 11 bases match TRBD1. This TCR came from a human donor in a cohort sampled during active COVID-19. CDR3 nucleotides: TGTGCCATCCGGACAGGGGGCTCGGGGACCCAGTACTTC. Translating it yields CAIRTGGSGTQYF.